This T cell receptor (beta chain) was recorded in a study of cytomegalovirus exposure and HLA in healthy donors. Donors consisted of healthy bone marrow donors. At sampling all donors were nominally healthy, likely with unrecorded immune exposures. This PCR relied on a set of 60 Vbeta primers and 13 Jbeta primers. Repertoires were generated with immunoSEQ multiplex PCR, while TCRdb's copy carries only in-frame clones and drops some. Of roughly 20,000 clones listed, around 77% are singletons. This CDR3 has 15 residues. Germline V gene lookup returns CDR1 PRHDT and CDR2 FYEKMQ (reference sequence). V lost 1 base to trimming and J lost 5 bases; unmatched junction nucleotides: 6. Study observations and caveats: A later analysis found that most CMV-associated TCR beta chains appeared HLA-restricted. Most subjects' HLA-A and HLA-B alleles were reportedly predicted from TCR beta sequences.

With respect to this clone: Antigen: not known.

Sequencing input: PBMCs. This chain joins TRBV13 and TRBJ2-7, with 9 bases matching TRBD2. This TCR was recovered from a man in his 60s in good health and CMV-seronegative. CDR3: CASSLASVAGDEQYF. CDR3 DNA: TGTGCCAGCAGCTTAGCCTCGGTAGCGGGAGACGAGCAGTACTTC.